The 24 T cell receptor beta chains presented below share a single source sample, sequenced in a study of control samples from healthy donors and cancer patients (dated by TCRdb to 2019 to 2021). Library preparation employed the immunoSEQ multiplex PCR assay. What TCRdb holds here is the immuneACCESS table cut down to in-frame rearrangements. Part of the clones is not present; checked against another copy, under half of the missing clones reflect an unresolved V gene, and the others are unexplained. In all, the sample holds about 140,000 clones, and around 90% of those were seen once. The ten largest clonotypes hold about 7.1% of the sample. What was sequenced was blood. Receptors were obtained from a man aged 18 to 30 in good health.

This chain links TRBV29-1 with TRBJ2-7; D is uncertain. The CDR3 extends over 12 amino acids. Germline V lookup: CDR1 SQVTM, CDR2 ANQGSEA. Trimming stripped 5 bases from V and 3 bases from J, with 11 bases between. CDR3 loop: CSVFGSHYEQYF. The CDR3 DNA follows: TGCAGCGTTTTTGGCAGTCACTACGAGCAGTACTTC.

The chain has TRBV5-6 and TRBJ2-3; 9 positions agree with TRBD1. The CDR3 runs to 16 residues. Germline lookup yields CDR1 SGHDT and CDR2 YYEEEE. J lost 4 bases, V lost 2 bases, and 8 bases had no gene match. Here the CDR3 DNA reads TGTGCCAGCAGCTTCCGACCGGGACAGGGAGCAGATACGCAGTATTTT. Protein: CASSFRPGQGADTQYF.

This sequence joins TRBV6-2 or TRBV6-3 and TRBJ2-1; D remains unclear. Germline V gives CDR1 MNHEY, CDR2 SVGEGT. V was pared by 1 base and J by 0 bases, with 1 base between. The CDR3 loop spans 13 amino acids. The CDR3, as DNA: TGTGCCAGCAGTTACTTCTCCTACAATGAGCAGTTCTTC. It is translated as CASSYFSYNEQFF.

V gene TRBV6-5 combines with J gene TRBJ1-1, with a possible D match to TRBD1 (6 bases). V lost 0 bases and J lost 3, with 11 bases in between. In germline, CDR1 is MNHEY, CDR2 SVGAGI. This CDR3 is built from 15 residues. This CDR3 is CASSYSTQGDTEAFF. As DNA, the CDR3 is TGTGCCAGCAGTTACTCGACACAGGGAGACACTGAAGCTTTCTTT.

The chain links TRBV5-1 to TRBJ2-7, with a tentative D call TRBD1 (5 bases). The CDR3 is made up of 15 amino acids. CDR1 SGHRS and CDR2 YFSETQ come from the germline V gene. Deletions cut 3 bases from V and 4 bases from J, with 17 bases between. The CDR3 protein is CASSSNQGSEYEQYF. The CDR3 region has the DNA TGCGCCAGCAGCTCAAACCAGGGTAGTGAATACGAGCAGTACTTC. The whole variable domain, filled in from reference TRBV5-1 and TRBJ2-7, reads KAGVTQTPRYLIKTRGQQVTLSCSPISGHRSVSWYQQTPGQGLQFLFEYFSETQRNKGNFPGRFSGRQFSNSRSEMNVSTLELGDSALYLCASSSNQGSEYEQYFGPGTRLTVT.

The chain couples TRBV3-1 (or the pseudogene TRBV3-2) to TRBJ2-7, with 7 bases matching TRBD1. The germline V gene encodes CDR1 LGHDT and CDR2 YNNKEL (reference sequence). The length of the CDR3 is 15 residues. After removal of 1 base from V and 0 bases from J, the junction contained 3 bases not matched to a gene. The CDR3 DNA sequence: TGTGCCAGCAGCCAAGGGACAGGCTTCTCCTACGAGCAGTACTTC. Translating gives CASSQGTGFSYEQYF.

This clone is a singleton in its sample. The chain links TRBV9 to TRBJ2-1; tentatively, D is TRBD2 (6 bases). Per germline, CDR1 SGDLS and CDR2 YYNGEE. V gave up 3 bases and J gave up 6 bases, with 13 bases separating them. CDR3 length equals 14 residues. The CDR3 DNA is TGTGCCAGCAGCGGGCGACTAGAGCCCAATGAGCAGTTCTTC. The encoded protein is CASSGRLEPNEQFF.

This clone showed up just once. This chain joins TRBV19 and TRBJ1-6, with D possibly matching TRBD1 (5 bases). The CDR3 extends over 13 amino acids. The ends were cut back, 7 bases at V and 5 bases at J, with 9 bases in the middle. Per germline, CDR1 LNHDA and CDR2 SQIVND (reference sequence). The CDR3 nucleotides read TGTGCCAGTACGCAGGGCCATAATTCACCCCTCCACTTT. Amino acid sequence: CASTQGHNSPLHF.

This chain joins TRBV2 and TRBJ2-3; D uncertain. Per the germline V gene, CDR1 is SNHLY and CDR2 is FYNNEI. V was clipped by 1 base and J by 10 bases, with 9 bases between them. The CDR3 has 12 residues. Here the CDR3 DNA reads TGTGCCAGCAGTGAAGAAGGTTACGCGCAGTATTTT. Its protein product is CASSEEGYAQYF.

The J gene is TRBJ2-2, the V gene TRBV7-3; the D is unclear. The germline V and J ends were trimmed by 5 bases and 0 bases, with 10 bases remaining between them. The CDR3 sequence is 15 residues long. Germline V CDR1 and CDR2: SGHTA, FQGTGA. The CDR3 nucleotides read TGTGCCAGCAGCCCAAGCACGGCGAACACCGGGGAGCTGTTTTTT. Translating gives CASSPSTANTGELFF.

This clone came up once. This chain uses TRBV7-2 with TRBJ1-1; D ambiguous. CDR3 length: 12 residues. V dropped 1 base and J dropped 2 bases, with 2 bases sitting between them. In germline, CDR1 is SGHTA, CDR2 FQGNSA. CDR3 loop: CASSLVNTEAFF. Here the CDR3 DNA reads TGTGCCAGCAGCTTAGTTAACACTGAAGCTTTCTTT. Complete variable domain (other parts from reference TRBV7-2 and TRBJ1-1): GAGVSQSPSNKVTEKGKDVELRCDPISGHTALYWYRQSLGQGLEFLIYFQGNSAPDKSGLPSDRFSAERTGGSVSTLTIQRTQQEDSAVYLCASSLVNTEAFFGQGTRLTVV.

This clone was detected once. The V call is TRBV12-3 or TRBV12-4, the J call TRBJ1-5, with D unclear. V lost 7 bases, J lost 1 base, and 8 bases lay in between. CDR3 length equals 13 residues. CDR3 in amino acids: CASTKRSNQPQHF. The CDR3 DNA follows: TGTGCCAGCACCAAAAGGAGCAATCAGCCCCAGCATTTT.

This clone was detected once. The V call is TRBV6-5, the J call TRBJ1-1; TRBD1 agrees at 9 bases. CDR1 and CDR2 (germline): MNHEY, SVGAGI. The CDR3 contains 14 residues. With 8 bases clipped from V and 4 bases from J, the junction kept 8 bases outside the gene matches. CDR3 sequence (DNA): TGTGCCAGCCTGAGGGGACAGGGTAGCACTGAAGCTTTCTTT. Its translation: CASLRGQGSTEAFF.

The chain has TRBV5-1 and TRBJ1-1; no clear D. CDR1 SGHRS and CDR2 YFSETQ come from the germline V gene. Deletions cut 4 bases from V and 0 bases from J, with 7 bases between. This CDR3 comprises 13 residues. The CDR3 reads CASSPSLNTEAFF. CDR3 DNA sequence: TGCGCCAGCAGCCCAAGCCTGAACACTGAAGCTTTCTTT.

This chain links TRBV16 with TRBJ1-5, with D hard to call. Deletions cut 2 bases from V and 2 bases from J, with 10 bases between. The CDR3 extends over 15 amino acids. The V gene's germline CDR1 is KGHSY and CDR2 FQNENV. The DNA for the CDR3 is TGTGCCAGCAGCCAACTGGGTGGCGGCAATCAGCCCCAGCATTTT. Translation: CASSQLGGGNQPQHF. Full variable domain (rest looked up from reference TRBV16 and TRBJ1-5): GEEVAQTPKHLVRGEGQKAKLYCAPIKGHSYVFWYQQVLKNEFKFLISFQNENVFDETGMPKERFSAKCLPNSPCSLEIQATKLEDSAVYFCASSQLGGGNQPQHFGDGTRLSIL.

The CDR3 here is CARSLDPNTEAFF. The CDR3 DNA follows: TGTGCCAGAAGCTTGGACCCGAACACTGAAGCTTTCTTT. The chain links TRBV5-3 to TRBJ1-1; D is uncertain. TRBV5-3 belongs to the ORF category, with a function that is uncertain. The CDR3 is 13 residues long. Trimming took off 0 bases at V and 1 base at J, with 4 bases between the two ends.

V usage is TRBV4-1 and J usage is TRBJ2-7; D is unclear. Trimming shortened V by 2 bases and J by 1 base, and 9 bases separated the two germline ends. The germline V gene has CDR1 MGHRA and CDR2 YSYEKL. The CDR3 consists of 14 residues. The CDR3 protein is CASSQTWASYEQYF. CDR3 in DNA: TGCGCCAGCAGCCAAACCTGGGCTTCCTACGAGCAGTACTTC.

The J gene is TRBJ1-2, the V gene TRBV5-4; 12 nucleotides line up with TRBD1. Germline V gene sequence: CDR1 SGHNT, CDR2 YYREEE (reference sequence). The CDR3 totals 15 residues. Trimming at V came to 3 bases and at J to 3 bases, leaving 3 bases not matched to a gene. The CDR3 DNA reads TGTGCCAGCAGCTGGGACAGGGGGCGCGACTATGGCTACACCTTC. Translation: CASSWDRGRDYGYTF.

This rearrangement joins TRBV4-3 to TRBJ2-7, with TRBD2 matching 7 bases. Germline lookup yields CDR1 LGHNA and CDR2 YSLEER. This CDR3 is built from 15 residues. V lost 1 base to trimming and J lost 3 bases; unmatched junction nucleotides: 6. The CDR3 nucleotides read TGCGCCAGCAGCCAAGGTTCCAGCGGGGTCTACGAGCAGTACTTC. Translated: CASSQGSSGVYEQYF.

The CDR3 protein is CASSQVTSGGSNTGELFF. The CDR3 DNA sequence: TGTGCCAGCAGCCAGGTCACTAGCGGGGGATCGAACACCGGGGAGCTGTTTTTT. The rearrangement uses TRBV4-2 and TRBJ2-2; 11 positions match TRBD2. V lost 3 bases, J lost 0 bases, and 6 bases stayed unmatched. This CDR3 is 18 amino acids long. Germline V CDR1 and CDR2: LGHNA, YNFKEQ.

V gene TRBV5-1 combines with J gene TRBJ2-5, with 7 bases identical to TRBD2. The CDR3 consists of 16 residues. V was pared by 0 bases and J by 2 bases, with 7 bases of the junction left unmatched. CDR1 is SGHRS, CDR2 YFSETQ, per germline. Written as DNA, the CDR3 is TGCGCCAGCAGCTTGGTACCCGGACTAGAGCAAGAGACCCAGTACTTC. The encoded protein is CASSLVPGLEQETQYF.

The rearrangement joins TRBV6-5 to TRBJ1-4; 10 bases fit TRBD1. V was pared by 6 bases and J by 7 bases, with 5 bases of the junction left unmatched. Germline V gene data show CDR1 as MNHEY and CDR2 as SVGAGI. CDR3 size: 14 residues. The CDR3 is CASRSGTGAEKLFF. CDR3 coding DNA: TGTGCCAGCAGAAGCGGGACAGGGGCTGAAAAACTGTTTTTT.

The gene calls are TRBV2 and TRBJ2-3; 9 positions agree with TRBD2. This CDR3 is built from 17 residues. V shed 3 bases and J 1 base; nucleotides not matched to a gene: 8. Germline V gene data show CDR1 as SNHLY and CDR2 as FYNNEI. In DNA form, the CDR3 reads TGTGCCAGCAGTGACCAGGGCGGGGGGGCACGCACAGATACGCAGTATTTT. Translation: CASSDQGGGARTDTQYF. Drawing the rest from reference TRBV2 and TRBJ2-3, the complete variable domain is EPEVTQTPSHQVTQMGQEVILRCVPISNHLYFYWYRQILGQKVEFLVSFYNNEISEKSEIFDDQFSVERPDGSNFTLKIRSTKLEDSAMYFCASSDQGGGARTDTQYFGPGTRLTVL.

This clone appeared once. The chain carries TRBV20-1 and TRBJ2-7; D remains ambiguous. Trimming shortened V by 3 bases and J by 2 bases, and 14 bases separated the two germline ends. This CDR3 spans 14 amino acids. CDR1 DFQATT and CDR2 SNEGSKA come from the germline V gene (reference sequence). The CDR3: CSASRQVSAYEQYF. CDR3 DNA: TGCAGTGCTAGTCGGCAGGTCAGCGCCTACGAGCAGTACTTC.